The 24 T cell receptor beta chains reported below all come from one sample, sequenced in a study of regulatory T cells in long-lasting Graves disease. The time point was: persistent/refractory GD, antithyroid drugs over 5 years with positive TRAb. Extracted RNA from PBMCs served as the source of the TCR library. Researchers made TCR beta libraries by using iRepertoire HTBI primers and running Arm-PCR on CDR3 regions. MiXCR was run by TCRdb on the multiplex PCR reads, yielding one entry per CDR3 protein. The sample shows under 500,000 distinct CDR3 sequences, under 25% of them seen only once. The sequencing here drew on peripheral blood mononuclear cells (PBMCs), taken when the disease was refractory, from a patient treated with antithyroid drugs. The receptors shown here come from a female donor with Graves disease.

This clonotype was counted a single time. J is TRBJ1-1 and V is TRBV5-6, with a tentative D call TRBD1 (5 bases). The V end was cut by 0 bases, the J end by 5 bases, with 11 bases between. Germline values: CDR1 SGHDT, CDR2 YYEEEE. The CDR3 loop spans 14 amino acids. CDR3 bases: TGTGCCAGCAGCTTGGGGGGGACGAGGACTGAAGCTTTCTTT. Translation: CASSLGGTRTEAFF.

This clonotype turned up a few times. This rearrangement joins TRBV20-1 to TRBJ1-4, with D possibly matching TRBD1 (5 bases). Germline assignment: CDR1 DFQATT and CDR2 SNEGSKA (reference sequence). Deletions cut 6 bases from V and 0 bases from J, with 14 bases between. This CDR3 is 15 amino acids long. The CDR3 bases are TGCAGTGCCACAGACAGCGCCGCAACTAATGAAAAACTGTTTTTT. It codes for CSATDSAATNEKLFF.

A single count supports this clonotype. V usage is TRBV9 and J usage is TRBJ2-3, with a weak D call TRBD1 (5 bases). The V and J ends lost 1 base and 0 bases respectively, with 6 bases between them. Per the germline V gene, CDR1 is SGDLS and CDR2 is YYNGEE. CDR3 length: 14 residues. The CDR3 here is CASSVRGSTDTQYF. The CDR3 region has the DNA TGTGCCAGCAGCGTAAGGGGTAGCACAGATACGCAGTATTTT.

This clonotype was seen repeatedly, ten times or more. The chain employs TRBV24-1 and TRBJ1-2; TRBD1 aligns across 7 bases. Germline V gene sequence: CDR1 KGHDR, CDR2 SFDVKD. V dropped 8 bases and J dropped 8; count of bases not matched to a gene: 16. This CDR3 is built from 15 residues. CDR3 in DNA: TGTGCCACCATCGTTGCGCTTGTCGGGACAGTCGGCTACACCTTC. This gives the protein CATIVALVGTVGYTF.

At least ten counts were recorded for this clonotype. This chain connects TRBV11-2 to TRBJ2-7; D tentatively fits TRBD1 or TRBD2 (5 bases each). The CDR3 is made up of 14 amino acids. V was trimmed by 3 bases and J by 5 bases, leaving 14 bases between them. Germline CDR1 reads SGHAT; CDR2 reads FQNNGV. CDR3 in amino acids: CASSFLPGSDEQYF. CDR3 bases: TGTGCCAGCAGCTTTCTTCCAGGGAGCGACGAGCAGTACTTC.

Many counts were recorded for this clonotype. The rearrangement links TRBV30 to TRBJ2-5; 7 nucleotides agree with TRBD1. CDR3 length: 16 residues. After removal of 2 bases from V and 0 bases from J, the junction contained 9 bases not matched to a gene. Germline loops: CDR1 GTSNPN, CDR2 SVGIG (reference sequence). The CDR3 DNA reads TGTGCCTGGAGTCCTTTCGGACAGGTGTACCAAGAGACCCAGTACTTC. Amino acids: CAWSPFGQVYQETQYF.

This clonotype came up many times. At one boundary the junction diverges from the germline segment, which might be a read error. The chain employs TRBV28 and TRBJ2-7; TRBD1 is a possible D gene (6 bases). The CDR3 spans 13 residues. CDR1 is MDHEN and CDR2 is SYDVKM in the germline V gene. CDR3 nucleotide sequence: TGTGCCAGCAGTTTCCGCCTAACAGGGACGGCGGGCTTC. This codes for CASSFRLTGTAGF.

This clonotype was seen at least ten times. The chain has TRBV28 and TRBJ2-7; no clear D gene. The CDR3 consists of 13 residues. The germline V gene has CDR1 MDHEN and CDR2 SYDVKM. V was cut by 6 bases and J by 2 bases, with 11 bases left in between. This chain's CDR3 is CASSPWGTYEQYF. CDR3 nucleotide sequence: TGTGCCAGCAGCCCGTGGGGAACCTACGAGCAGTACTTC. Full variable domain (missing parts from reference TRBV28 and TRBJ2-7): DVKVTQSSRYLVKRTGEKVFLECVQDMDHENMFWYRQDPGLGLRLIYFSYDVKMKEKGDIPEGYSVSREKKERFSLILESASTNQTSMYLCASSPWGTYEQYFGPGTRLTVT.

This clonotype was seen at least ten times. This chain connects TRBV10-3 to TRBJ1-2; TRBD1 matches at 10 bases. The CDR3 length is 13 residues. Looked up from germline, CDR1 is ENHRY and CDR2 is SYGVKD. Germline trimming cut 11 bases from V and 3 bases from J; bases unmatched to any gene: 6. CDR3 bases: TGTGCCGTCTCGACAGGGGGCGACTATGGCTACACCTTC. This gives the protein CAVSTGGDYGYTF.

The rearrangement uses TRBV28 and TRBJ1-1; D is unresolved. The CDR3 has 14 residues. V was cut by 8 bases and J by 1 base, with 14 bases left in between. Per the germline V gene, CDR1 is MDHEN and CDR2 is SYDVKM. The CDR3 loop is CASRWPGANTEAFF. The DNA for the CDR3 is TGTGCCAGCCGTTGGCCCGGAGCGAACACTGAAGCTTTCTTT.

The chain recombines TRBV5-4 with TRBJ1-1; 7 nucleotides line up with TRBD1. The ends lost 2 bases at V and 3 bases at J; junction bases unmatched: 10. This CDR3 comprises 16 residues. Germline V gene data show CDR1 as SGHNT and CDR2 as YYREEE (reference sequence). The CDR3 sequence: CASSLLGRGLDTEAFF. The CDR3 DNA sequence: TGTGCCAGCAGCTTACTGGGCAGGGGGTTGGACACTGAAGCTTTCTTT.

This clonotype was found a few times. The chain has TRBV6-1 and TRBJ1-1; 9 bases match TRBD1. This CDR3 is 14 amino acids long. The germline gives CDR1 MNHNS, CDR2 SASEGT. After removal of 6 bases from V and 3 bases from J, the junction contained 5 bases not matched to a gene. For the CDR3, the DNA is TGTGCCAGCAGGTCCTGGGACAGGGACACTGAAGCTTTCTTT. This encodes CASRSWDRDTEAFF.

Details on this clonotype: A read error may explain this, as a much larger clone is one base away. This chain links TRBV6-9 with TRBJ2-3; the D is unclear. The CDR3 contains 14 residues. The germline gives CDR1 MNHGY, CDR2 SVAAGI. Trimming stripped 6 bases from V and 3 bases from J, with 13 bases between. DNA of the CDR3: TGTGCCAGCAGAGATTCGGCAGCTACAGATACGCAGTATTTT. Protein: CASRDSAATDTQYF.

Only a few counts were recorded for this clonotype. The rearrangement links TRBV6-1 to TRBJ1-5; 9 nucleotides line up with TRBD1. The CDR3 runs 16 residues. With V trimmed by 5 bases and J by 0 bases, 5 bases remained unmatched. Germline CDR1 and CDR2: MNHNS and SASEGT. The CDR3 loop reads CASSRTGAYSNQPQHF. The CDR3 coding sequence is TGTGCCAGCAGTAGGACAGGGGCGTATAGCAATCAGCCCCAGCATTTT.

This clonotype occurred a few times. The chain links TRBV12-3 or TRBV12-4 to TRBJ2-7; 10 nucleotides agree with TRBD2. With 6 bases clipped from V and 5 bases from J, the junction kept 7 bases outside the gene matches. The CDR3 runs to 14 residues. The CDR3 DNA reads TGTGCCAGCAGACCCCTAGCGGGAGTCCACGAGCAGTACTTC. Translated: CASRPLAGVHEQYF.

This clonotype was seen repeatedly, ten times or more. The chain is built from TRBV28 and TRBJ1-5; D unresolved. V was cut by 3 bases and J by 5 bases, with 5 bases left in between. The CDR3 length is 12 residues. CDR1 and CDR2 (germline): MDHEN, SYDVKM. This CDR3 is CASSFRDQPQHF. CDR3 coding DNA: TGTGCCAGCAGTTTCCGGGATCAGCCCCAGCATTTT.

Ten or more counts support this clonotype. The V gene is TRBV12-3 or TRBV12-4, the J gene TRBJ1-2; maybe TRBD1 (5 bases). The CDR3 totals 14 residues. The V gene lost 1 base and the J gene lost 8 bases, with 14 bases spanning the gap. As DNA, the CDR3 is TGTGCCAGCAGTTTAGGGACATCTAATCGAGGCTACACCTTC. Amino acids: CASSLGTSNRGYTF.

A few counts support this clonotype. The junction shows a germline mismatch at one end, possibly a read error. This chain joins TRBV15 and TRBJ1-5; D is unresolved. Germline V gene lookup returns CDR1 LNHNV and CDR2 YYDKDF (reference sequence). This CDR3 contains 15 residues. CDR3 DNA: TGTGCCACCAGCAGAGATGGGCAGAGCAATCAGTCCCAGCATTTT. Protein sequence: CATSRDGQSNQSQHF.

The chain links TRBV28 to TRBJ1-5, with 7 bases matching TRBD1. The CDR3 spans 19 residues. V trimming: 3 bases; J trimming: 0 bases; junction bases outside the gene matches: 14. The germline CDR1 and CDR2 sequences are MDHEN and SYDVKM. The CDR3 protein is CASSFWGGDRLYSNQPQHF. The DNA for the CDR3 is TGTGCCAGCAGTTTTTGGGGGGGGGACAGACTTTATAGCAATCAGCCCCAGCATTTT.

This clonotype showed up many times. The chain has TRBV27 and TRBJ2-7; D call uncertain. V was pared by 5 bases and J by 6 bases, with 14 bases between. The CDR3 covers 13 residues. Per the germline V gene, CDR1 is MNHEY and CDR2 is SMNVEV (reference sequence). CDR3 bases: TGTGCCAGCAGTCCAACTTACAGTGTCGAGCAGTACTTC. Translated, it gives CASSPTYSVEQYF.

Details on this clonotype: A junction end diverges from the germline sequence, so it may reflect a read error. The V and J genes are TRBV7-2 and TRBJ2-3, with D tentatively TRBD1 (6 bases). The CDR3 is made up of 11 amino acids. Per germline, CDR1 SGHTA and CDR2 FQGNSA. The CDR3 bases are TGTGCCAGCAGCCTGGGGGCTCCGGCCATTTTT. Its translation: CASSLGAPAIF.

V is TRBV14 and J is TRBJ1-1; D ambiguous. Trimming removed 4 bases from V and 1 base from J, with 13 bases in between. There are 15 residues in the CDR3. Germline V gene data show CDR1 as SGHDN and CDR2 as FVKESK. CDR3 DNA: TGTGCCAGCAGCCGATCCCGGTGGCCGAACACTGAAGCTTTCTTT. This gives the protein CASSRSRWPNTEAFF.

The rearrangement links TRBV6-2 or TRBV6-3 to TRBJ2-3; TRBD2 matches at 10 bases. Germline CDR1 reads MNHEY; CDR2 reads SVGEGT. This CDR3 is built from 16 residues. The V segment lost 4 bases and the J segment 0 bases; nucleotides outside the gene matches: 4. CDR3 DNA sequence: TGTGCCAGCAGTTCCCTGACTAGCGGGAGCACAGATACGCAGTATTTT. It encodes CASSSLTSGSTDTQYF.

The chain links TRBV5-1 to TRBJ1-5; D not resolved. The V gene's germline CDR1 is SGHRS and CDR2 YFSETQ. CDR3 length equals 14 residues. The ends were cut back, 5 bases at V and 3 bases at J, with 12 bases in the middle. The CDR3 loop reads CASRPGGINQPQHF. The CDR3 DNA follows: TGCGCCAGCAGACCGGGCGGTATCAATCAGCCCCAGCATTTT.